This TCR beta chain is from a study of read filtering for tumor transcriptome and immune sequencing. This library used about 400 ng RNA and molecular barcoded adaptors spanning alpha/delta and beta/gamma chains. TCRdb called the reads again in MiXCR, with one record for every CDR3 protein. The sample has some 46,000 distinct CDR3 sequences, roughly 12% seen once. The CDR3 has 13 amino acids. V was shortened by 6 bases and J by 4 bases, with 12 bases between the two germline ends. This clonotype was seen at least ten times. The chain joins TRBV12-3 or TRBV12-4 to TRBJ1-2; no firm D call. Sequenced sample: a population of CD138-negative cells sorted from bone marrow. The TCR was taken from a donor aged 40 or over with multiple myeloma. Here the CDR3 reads CASSPPGGYGYTF. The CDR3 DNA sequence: TGTGCCAGCAGCCCCCCGGGTGGCTATGGCTACACCTTC.